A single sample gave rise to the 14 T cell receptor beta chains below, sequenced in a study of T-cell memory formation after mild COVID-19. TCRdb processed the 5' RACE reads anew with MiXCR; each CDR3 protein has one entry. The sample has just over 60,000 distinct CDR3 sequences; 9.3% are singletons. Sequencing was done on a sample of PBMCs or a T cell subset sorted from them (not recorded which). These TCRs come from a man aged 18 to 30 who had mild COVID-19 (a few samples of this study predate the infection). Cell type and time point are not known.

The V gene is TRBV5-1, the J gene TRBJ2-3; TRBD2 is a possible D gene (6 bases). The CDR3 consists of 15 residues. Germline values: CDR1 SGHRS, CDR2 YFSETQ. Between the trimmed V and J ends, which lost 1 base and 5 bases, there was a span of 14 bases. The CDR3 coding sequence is TGCGCCAGCAGCTTGAGGGTCAGGGAGGAAGATACGCAGTATTTT. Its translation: CASSLRVREEDTQYF.

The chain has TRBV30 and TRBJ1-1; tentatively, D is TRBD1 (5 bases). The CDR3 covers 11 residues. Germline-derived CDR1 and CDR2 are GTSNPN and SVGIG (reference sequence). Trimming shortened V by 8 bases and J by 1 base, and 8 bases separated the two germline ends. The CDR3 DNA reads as TGTGCCATGGACACGAACACTGAAGCTTTCTTT. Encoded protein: CAMDTNTEAFF.

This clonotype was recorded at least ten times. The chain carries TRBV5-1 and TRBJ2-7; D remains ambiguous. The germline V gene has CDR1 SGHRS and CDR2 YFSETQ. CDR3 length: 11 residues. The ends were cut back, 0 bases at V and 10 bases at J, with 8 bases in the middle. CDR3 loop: CASSLEGPQYF. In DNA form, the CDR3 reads TGCGCCAGCAGCTTGGAGGGCCCTCAGTACTTC. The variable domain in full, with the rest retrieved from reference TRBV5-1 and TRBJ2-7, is KAGVTQTPRYLIKTRGQQVTLSCSPISGHRSVSWYQQTPGQGLQFLFEYFSETQRNKGNFPGRFSGRQFSNSRSEMNVSTLELGDSALYLCASSLEGPQYFGPGTRLTVT.

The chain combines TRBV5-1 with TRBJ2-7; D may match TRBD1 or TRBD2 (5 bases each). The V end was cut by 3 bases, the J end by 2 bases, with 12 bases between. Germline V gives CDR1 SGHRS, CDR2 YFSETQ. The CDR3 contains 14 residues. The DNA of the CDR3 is TGCGCCAGCAGCTCACCGGGACCGACCTACGAGCAGTACTTC. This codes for CASSSPGPTYEQYF.

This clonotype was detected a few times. The chain's CDR3 is CASSYLRISNQPQHF. The DNA of the CDR3 is TGTGCCAGCAGTTACTTGCGAATTAGCAATCAGCCCCAGCATTTT. The V gene is TRBV6-2 or TRBV6-3, the J gene TRBJ1-5; no reliable D call. This CDR3 has 15 amino acids. Germline lookup yields CDR1 MNHEY and CDR2 SVGEGT. V was trimmed by 1 base and J by 0 bases, leaving 7 bases between them.

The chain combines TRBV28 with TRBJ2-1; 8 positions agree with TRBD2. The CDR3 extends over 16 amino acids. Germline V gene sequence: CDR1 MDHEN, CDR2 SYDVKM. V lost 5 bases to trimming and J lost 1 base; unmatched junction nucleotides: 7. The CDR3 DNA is TGTGCCAGCAGTGTCACGGGGGGGGTATCCTACAATGAGCAGTTCTTC. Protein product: CASSVTGGVSYNEQFF. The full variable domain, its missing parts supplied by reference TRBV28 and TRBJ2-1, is DVKVTQSSRYLVKRTGEKVFLECVQDMDHENMFWYRQDPGLGLRLIYFSYDVKMKEKGDIPEGYSVSREKKERFSLILESASTNQTSMYLCASSVTGGVSYNEQFFGPGTRLTVL.

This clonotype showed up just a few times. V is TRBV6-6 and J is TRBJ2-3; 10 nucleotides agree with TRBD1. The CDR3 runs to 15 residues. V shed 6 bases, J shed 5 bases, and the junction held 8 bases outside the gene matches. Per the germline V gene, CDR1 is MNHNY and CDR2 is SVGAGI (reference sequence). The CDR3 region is CASSRDRGSGDTQYF. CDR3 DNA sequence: TGTGCCAGCAGCCGGGACAGGGGAAGTGGAGATACGCAGTATTTT.

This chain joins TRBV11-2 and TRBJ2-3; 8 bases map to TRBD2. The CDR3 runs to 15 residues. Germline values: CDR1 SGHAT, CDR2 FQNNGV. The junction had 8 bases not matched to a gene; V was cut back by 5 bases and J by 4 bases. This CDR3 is CASSLSGLDSDTQYF. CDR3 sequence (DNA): TGTGCCAGCAGCCTCTCGGGACTAGATTCAGATACGCAGTATTTT. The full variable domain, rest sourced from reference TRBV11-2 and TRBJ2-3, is EAGVAQSPRYKIIEKRQSVAFWCNPISGHATLYWYQQILGQGPKLLIQFQNNGVVDDSQLPKDRFSAERLKGVDSTLKIQPAKLEDSAVYLCASSLSGLDSDTQYFGPGTRLTVL.

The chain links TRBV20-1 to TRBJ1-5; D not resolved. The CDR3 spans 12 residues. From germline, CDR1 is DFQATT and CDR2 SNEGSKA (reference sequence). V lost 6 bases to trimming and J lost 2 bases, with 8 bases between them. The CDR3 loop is CSATIGNQPQHF. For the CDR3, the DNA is TGCAGTGCGACTATAGGCAATCAGCCCCAGCATTTT.

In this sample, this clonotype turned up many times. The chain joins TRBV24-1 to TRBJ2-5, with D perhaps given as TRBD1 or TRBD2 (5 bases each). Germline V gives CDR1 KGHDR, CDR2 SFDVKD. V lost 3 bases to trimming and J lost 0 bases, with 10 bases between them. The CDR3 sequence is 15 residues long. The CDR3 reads CATSDPRGNQETQYF. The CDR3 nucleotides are TGTGCCACCAGTGATCCCCGGGGCAACCAAGAGACCCAGTACTTC.

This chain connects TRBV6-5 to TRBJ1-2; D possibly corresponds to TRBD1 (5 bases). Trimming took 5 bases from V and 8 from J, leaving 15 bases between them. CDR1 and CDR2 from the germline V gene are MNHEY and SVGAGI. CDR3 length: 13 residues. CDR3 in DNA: TGTGCCAGCAGTCCCGACAGTACCCGGGGCTACACCTTC. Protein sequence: CASSPDSTRGYTF.

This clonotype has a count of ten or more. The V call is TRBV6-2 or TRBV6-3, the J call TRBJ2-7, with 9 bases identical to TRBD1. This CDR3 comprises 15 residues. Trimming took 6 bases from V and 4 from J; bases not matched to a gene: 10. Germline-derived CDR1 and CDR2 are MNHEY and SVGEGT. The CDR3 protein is CASSDPGTGLYEQYF. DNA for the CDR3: TGTGCCAGCAGCGATCCCGGGACAGGGCTATACGAGCAGTACTTC.

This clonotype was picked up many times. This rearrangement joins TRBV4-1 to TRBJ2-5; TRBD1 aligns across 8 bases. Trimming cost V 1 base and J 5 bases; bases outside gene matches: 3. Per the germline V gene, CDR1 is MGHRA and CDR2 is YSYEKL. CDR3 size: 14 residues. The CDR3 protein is CASSQVDREETQYF. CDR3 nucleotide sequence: TGCGCCAGCAGCCAAGTGGACAGGGAGGAGACCCAGTACTTC.

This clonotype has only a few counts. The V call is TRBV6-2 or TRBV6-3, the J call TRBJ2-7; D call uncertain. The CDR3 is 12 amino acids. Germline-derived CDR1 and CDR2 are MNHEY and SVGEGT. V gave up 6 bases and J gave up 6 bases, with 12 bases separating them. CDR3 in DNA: TGTGCCAGCAGCAGCCGGGTCGGCGAGCAGTACTTC. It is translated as CASSSRVGEQYF.